This T cell receptor beta chain emerged from a study of control samples from healthy donors and cancer patients. Profiled with immunoSEQ multiplex PCR; TCRdb holds only in-frame clones, not every one. The table lists about 170,000 clones, around nine tenths of them singletons. The germline V and J ends were trimmed by 1 base and 1 base, with 7 bases remaining between them. The CDR3 has 14 residues. CDR1 is SGHVS and CDR2 is FQNEAQ in the germline V gene. This chain connects TRBV7-8 to TRBJ1-1; D is possibly TRBD1 (6 bases). Sequenced: blood. This sequence originates from a woman between 25 and 40 years old in good health. The CDR3 protein is CASSLGTANTEAFF. For the CDR3, the DNA is TGTGCCAGCAGCTTAGGGACAGCGAACACTGAAGCTTTCTTT.